These 25 T cell receptor beta chains came from one sample sequenced in a study of blood T cell repertoires in COVID-19. Profiled with immunoSEQ multiplex PCR; TCRdb holds only in-frame clones, not every one. The sample consists of approximately 270,000 clones, roughly four fifths of them appearing once. The sample consisted of peripheral blood. All receptors derive from an elderly man with acute or convalescent COVID-19.

The table lists this clone with a few counts. The chain recombines TRBV11-2 with TRBJ2-3; D is possibly TRBD1 (6 bases). The CDR3 has 15 amino acids. CDR1 is SGHAT and CDR2 is FQNNGV in the germline V gene. Trimming cost V 5 bases and J 2 bases, with 14 bases left between them. CDR3 in amino acids: CASSLQGTPTDTQYF. CDR3 bases: TGTGCCAGCAGCCTACAGGGAACCCCCACAGATACGCAGTATTTT.

This clone has only a few counts. J is TRBJ1-2 and V is TRBV3-1 (or the pseudogene TRBV3-2); D remains unclear. In germline, CDR1 is LGHDT, CDR2 YNNKEL (reference sequence). The CDR3 has 14 residues. Trimming took 4 bases from V and 3 from J, leaving 12 bases between them. The CDR3 DNA sequence: TGTGCCAGCAGCCCCCCAAGGCAGGACTATGGCTACACCTTC. Residues: CASSPPRQDYGYTF.

This chain links TRBV6-5 with TRBJ1-1, with unresolved D. Trimming removed 5 bases from V and 1 base from J, with 11 bases in between. From germline, CDR1 is MNHEY and CDR2 SVGAGI. The CDR3 consists of 14 residues. The CDR3 sequence is CASSPYTANTEAFF. In DNA form, the CDR3 reads TGTGCCAGCAGTCCATACACCGCGAACACTGAAGCTTTCTTT.

The chain recombines TRBV5-5 with TRBJ1-4; D ambiguous. The CDR3 covers 15 residues. The germline CDR1 and CDR2 sequences are SGHKS and YYEKEE (reference sequence). Trimming cost V 4 bases and J 6 bases, with 16 bases left between them. The CDR3 reads CASSTRGLIDEKLFF. The CDR3 nucleotides read TGTGCCAGCAGCACTCGAGGCTTAATCGATGAAAAACTGTTTTTT. Full variable domain (rest looked up from reference TRBV5-5 and TRBJ1-4): DAGVTQSPTHLIKTRGQQVTLRCSPISGHKSVSWYQQVLGQGPQFIFQYYEKEERGRGNFPDRFSARQFPNYSSELNVNALLLGDSALYLCASSTRGLIDEKLFFGSGTQLSVL.

The V call is TRBV27, the J call TRBJ2-7; the D gene is possibly TRBD1 (7 bases). V lost 1 base, J lost 2 bases, and 15 bases lay in between. The CDR3 loop spans 16 amino acids. In germline, CDR1 is MNHEY, CDR2 SMNVEV (reference sequence). In DNA form, the CDR3 reads TGTGCCAGCAGTTTATTAGGGGGCGGGATAACCTACGAGCAGTACTTC. This gives the protein CASSLLGGGITYEQYF.

This clone was detected ten times or more. V usage is TRBV6-6 and J usage is TRBJ1-2; possible D gene TRBD1, 5 bases. Trimming removed 5 bases at V and 0 bases at J, with 25 bases between. Germline V gene lookup returns CDR1 MNHNY and CDR2 SVGAGI (reference sequence). CDR3 size: 19 residues. In DNA form, the CDR3 reads TGTGCCAGCAGTCCCTGGACGTACGCCTCGTTAGGGGCTAACTATGGCTACACCTTC. It yields the protein CASSPWTYASLGANYGYTF.

The chain employs TRBV2 and TRBJ2-5, with D maybe TRBD1 (6 bases). The CDR3 is 12 residues long. CDR1 and CDR2 from the germline V gene are SNHLY and FYNNEI. The V gene lost 6 bases and the J gene lost 1 base, with 6 bases spanning the gap. The CDR3 region has the DNA TGTGCCAGCAGGGACAGCCAAGAGACCCAGTACTTC. Its translation is CASRDSQETQYF.

The chain uses TRBV3-1 (or the pseudogene TRBV3-2) and TRBJ2-3; 7 bases match TRBD2. The germline V gene has CDR1 LGHDT and CDR2 YNNKEL (reference sequence). There are 18 residues in the CDR3. V dropped 1 base and J dropped 0; count of bases not matched to a gene: 10. Here the CDR3 reads CASSQVLSGGVSTDTQYF. The CDR3 nucleotides are TGTGCCAGCAGCCAAGTCCTCTCGGGGGGAGTAAGCACAGATACGCAGTATTTT.

The rearrangement links TRBV28 to TRBJ1-2; TRBD1 aligns across 9 bases. Germline values: CDR1 MDHEN, CDR2 SYDVKM. The CDR3 has 15 amino acids. After removal of 1 base from V and 7 bases from J, the junction contained 7 bases not matched to a gene. In nucleotides, the CDR3 is TGTGCCAGCAGTTTATCAACAGGGGGCATGGGTGGCTACACCTTC. Its protein product is CASSLSTGGMGGYTF.

This chain joins TRBV7-2 and TRBJ1-1, with D perhaps TRBD1 (5 bases). The CDR3 covers 14 residues. Germline lookup yields CDR1 SGHTA and CDR2 FQGNSA. The V gene lost 1 base and the J gene lost 4 bases, with 10 bases spanning the gap. The CDR3 protein is CASSLGVGGTEAFF. The CDR3, as DNA: TGTGCCAGCAGCTTAGGGGTGGGGGGCACTGAAGCTTTCTTT. The full variable domain, rest sourced from reference TRBV7-2 and TRBJ1-1, is GAGVSQSPSNKVTEKGKDVELRCDPISGHTALYWYRQSLGQGLEFLIYFQGNSAPDKSGLPSDRFSAERTGGSVSTLTIQRTQQEDSAVYLCASSLGVGGTEAFFGQGTRLTVV.

The chain carries TRBV27 and TRBJ1-1; D uncertain. This CDR3 spans 14 amino acids. The germline CDR1 and CDR2 sequences are MNHEY and SMNVEV (reference sequence). Trimming shortened V by 3 bases and J by 3 bases, and 11 bases separated the two germline ends. This CDR3 is CASSFGGMDTEAFF. CDR3 DNA: TGTGCCAGCAGTTTTGGAGGGATGGACACTGAAGCTTTCTTT.

The CDR3 region is CASSVEPANTGELFF. In DNA form, the CDR3 reads TGTGCCAGCAGCGTAGAGCCGGCGAACACCGGGGAGCTGTTTTTT. The chain joins TRBV9 to TRBJ2-2; no definite D call. CDR1 is SGDLS, CDR2 YYNGEE, per germline. The CDR3 loop spans 15 amino acids. V was clipped by 0 bases and J by 0 bases, with 6 bases between them.

This clone was observed once. The chain joins TRBV24-1 to TRBJ2-3; D not resolved. The V end was cut by 4 bases, the J end by 7 bases, with 5 bases between. In germline, CDR1 is KGHDR, CDR2 SFDVKD. The CDR3 runs to 11 residues. The CDR3 reads CATSDLHTQYF. The CDR3 coding sequence is TGTGCCACCAGTGACCTTCATACGCAGTATTTT.

This clone occurred once. The chain uses TRBV10-1 and TRBJ2-3, with a tentative D call TRBD1 (6 bases). V shed 6 bases and J shed 6 bases, with 7 bases lying between them. CDR1 is WNHNN, CDR2 SYGVQD, per germline (reference sequence). The CDR3 is made up of 11 amino acids. The CDR3 loop is CASSQGDTQYF. The CDR3 nucleotides are TGCGCCAGCAGCCAGGGGGATACGCAGTATTTT.

The genes are TRBV5-1 and TRBJ2-7; 9 nucleotides agree with TRBD1. V was clipped by 3 bases and J by 6 bases; unmatched bases: 7. In germline, CDR1 is SGHRS, CDR2 YFSETQ. The CDR3 is 14 residues long. The DNA of the CDR3 is TGCGCCAGCAGCTGGGGGGGACAGGGTCGCGAGCAGTACTTC. Translated, it gives CASSWGGQGREQYF.

The chain has TRBV3-1 (or the pseudogene TRBV3-2) and TRBJ2-3, with 8 bases matching TRBD2. The CDR3 spans 14 residues. V shed 0 bases and J 11 bases; nucleotides not matched to a gene: 7. CDR1 LGHDT and CDR2 YNNKEL come from the germline V gene (reference sequence). The chain's CDR3 is CASSQDASGGKQYF. CDR3 DNA sequence: TGTGCCAGCAGCCAAGACGCGAGCGGGGGAAAGCAGTATTTT.

This rearrangement joins TRBV9 to TRBJ2-7; D perhaps matches TRBD2 (6 bases). This CDR3 contains 15 residues. Per germline, CDR1 SGDLS and CDR2 YYNGEE. Trimming shortened V by 4 bases and J by 1 base, and 15 bases separated the two germline ends. This chain's CDR3 is CASSPGTDYSYEQYF. CDR3 nucleotides: TGTGCCAGCAGCCCGGGCACGGACTATTCCTACGAGCAGTACTTC.

The chain employs TRBV11-1 and TRBJ1-5; D not resolved. Germline V gene sequence: CDR1 SGHAT, CDR2 FQDESV (reference sequence). The CDR3 length is 13 residues. Trimming stripped 0 bases from V and 6 bases from J, with 6 bases between. The DNA of the CDR3 is TGTGCCAGCAGCTTAGCGAGCGCTCAGCCCCAGCATTTT. Protein: CASSLASAQPQHF.

The chain combines TRBV6-5 with TRBJ1-2; D is ambiguous. The CDR3 extends over 13 amino acids. The germline V gene has CDR1 MNHEY and CDR2 SVGAGI. The V gene lost 7 bases and the J gene lost 5 bases, with 14 bases spanning the gap. The CDR3 loop is CASIQTIGYGYTF. The CDR3 nucleotides read TGTGCCAGCATCCAAACCATCGGGTATGGCTACACCTTC.

V is TRBV7-3 and J is TRBJ2-5, with 9 bases lining up with TRBD2. CDR3 size: 15 residues. Germline values: CDR1 SGHTA, CDR2 FQGTGA. V trimming: 2 bases; J trimming: 1 base; junction bases outside the gene matches: 2. The CDR3 DNA sequence: TGTGCCAGCAGCTTAGCGGGAGGGGCCCAAGAGACCCAGTACTTC. Translating it yields CASSLAGGAQETQYF.

The count of this clone is one. The gene calls are TRBV5-1 and TRBJ2-1; 9 bases are a match to TRBD2. The ends lost 4 bases at V and 6 bases at J; junction bases unmatched: 20. Germline V gene lookup returns CDR1 SGHRS and CDR2 YFSETQ. The CDR3 spans 19 residues. This chain's CDR3 is CASSPGGGSRGGAPNEQFF. DNA of the CDR3: TGCGCCAGCAGCCCTGGGGGGGGATCTCGCGGGGGGGCCCCCAATGAGCAGTTCTTC.

The rearrangement uses TRBV28 and TRBJ1-1; TRBD1 matches at 7 bases. Germline V lookup: CDR1 MDHEN, CDR2 SYDVKM. The CDR3 consists of 13 residues. V lost 11 bases to trimming and J lost 5 bases; unmatched junction nucleotides: 11. The CDR3 nucleotides are TGTGCCGCGAGAACAGGGGCCGGTACTGAAGCTTTCTTT. Its protein is CAARTGAGTEAFF.

V usage is TRBV18 and J usage is TRBJ1-5, with 8 bases that match TRBD1. The trim removed 3 bases at V and 6 bases at J, leaving 10 bases unmatched. This CDR3 region has 16 residues. Germline V gives CDR1 KGHSH, CDR2 LQKENI. CDR3 coding DNA: TGTGCCAGCTCACCGGGCCCAGGGGGCGCAGGTCAGCCCCAGCATTTT. Translation: CASSPGPGGAGQPQHF.

A note on this clone: This specimen includes other DNA sequences encoding the same CDR3. V gene TRBV7-9 combines with J gene TRBJ1-5; 9 bases map to TRBD1. The V gene end was trimmed by 5 bases and the J gene end by 4 bases; junction bases not matched to a gene: 3. Germline CDR1 is SEHNR and CDR2 is FQNEAQ (reference sequence). The CDR3 has 14 residues. The CDR3 bases are TGTGCCAGCAGCCCCGGGACAGGGAATCAGCCCCAGCATTTT. Translating it yields CASSPGTGNQPQHF.

The rearrangement links TRBV3-1 (or the pseudogene TRBV3-2) to TRBJ1-3, with 7 bases fitting TRBD1. This CDR3 is 15 amino acids long. The junction had 5 bases not matched to a gene; V was cut back by 4 bases and J by 2 bases. Germline values: CDR1 LGHDT, CDR2 YNNKEL (reference sequence). The DNA for the CDR3 is TGTGCCAGCAGCCTTGCCCAGGGGGCTGGAAACACCATATATTTT. This translates into CASSLAQGAGNTIYF.